These T cell receptor beta chains were read from a single sample in a study of siplizumab effects on memory and regulatory T cells. Here immunoSEQ multiplex PCR was the method, and the copy in TCRdb shows in-frame clones only, minus some. The sample lists about 110,000 clones, about 90% occurring once. Sequenced sample: Tregs sorted from blood. The receptors originated from a human donor in good health. The CDR3 runs from the conserved cysteine through the conserved F or W. Fields, in order: V gene, clone size, J gene, D gene, CDR3 DNA, CDR3 protein. The D gene is left open where the match is weak. Not all rows give a size; the values are once, few, many and, for expanded clones, a class.

v_gene: TRBV2; abundance: -; j_gene: TRBJ2-1; d_gene: -; CDR3nt: TGTGCCAGCGCGGTTAGCGGATCCTACAATGAGCAGTTCTTC; CDR3aa: CASAVSGSYNEQFF
v_gene: TRBV10-3; abundance: -; j_gene: TRBJ1-4; d_gene: -; CDR3nt: TGTGCCATCAGTGAGTTCGGGTTCCAAGAAAAACTGTTTTTT; CDR3aa: CAISEFGFQEKLFF
v_gene: TRBV29-1; abundance: few; j_gene: TRBJ1-1; d_gene: -; CDR3nt: TGCAGCGCGACTTCTGCTGAAGCTTTCTTT; CDR3aa: CSATSAEAFF
v_gene: TRBV12-5; abundance: -; j_gene: TRBJ1-5; d_gene: TRBD1; CDR3nt: TGTGCTAGTGGTTTGGTACACGGCAGGGGGCCGAGGGTAGGCAATCAGCCCCAGCATTTT; CDR3aa: CASGLVHGRGPRVGNQPQHF
v_gene: TRBV29-1; abundance: -; j_gene: TRBJ2-7; d_gene: TRBD2; CDR3nt: TGCAGCGTTCGACTAGCGAGCTCCTACGAGCAGTACTTC; CDR3aa: CSVRLASSYEQYF
v_gene: TRBV6-5; abundance: -; j_gene: TRBJ2-7; d_gene: -; CDR3nt: TGTGCCAGCAGTAACAACTACGAGCAGTACTTC; CDR3aa: CASSNNYEQYF
v_gene: TRBV9; abundance: -; j_gene: TRBJ2-3; d_gene: -; CDR3nt: TGTGCCAGCAGCCTATTTTTGGATACGCAGTATTTT; CDR3aa: CASSLFLDTQYF
v_gene: TRBV5-1; abundance: once; j_gene: TRBJ1-2; d_gene: TRBD1; CDR3nt: TGCGCCAGCAGCCCGGGACAGGGGGCAAGTGGCTACACCTTC; CDR3aa: CASSPGQGASGYTF
v_gene: TRBV4-2; abundance: -; j_gene: TRBJ2-3; d_gene: -; CDR3nt: TGTGCCAGCAGCCGAGCCCCTACCGGGGCGGATACGCAGTATTTT; CDR3aa: CASSRAPTGADTQYF
v_gene: TRBV15; abundance: -; j_gene: TRBJ1-6; d_gene: TRBD1; CDR3nt: TGTGCCACCAGCAGAAGCAGGGGACAGGGAAATTCACCCCTCCACTTT; CDR3aa: CATSRSRGQGNSPLHF
v_gene: TRBV4-1; abundance: once; j_gene: TRBJ1-5; d_gene: TRBD1; CDR3nt: TGCGCCAGCAGCCTGTTTGGGACAGGGGGTACGTCGAGTCAGCCCCAGCATTTT; CDR3aa: CASSLFGTGGTSSQPQHF
v_gene: TRBV5-4; abundance: -; j_gene: TRBJ1-1; d_gene: -; CDR3nt: TGTGCCAGCAGCACCGCGTGGGGGCCCGAGAACACTGAAGCTTTCTTT; CDR3aa: CASSTAWGPENTEAFF